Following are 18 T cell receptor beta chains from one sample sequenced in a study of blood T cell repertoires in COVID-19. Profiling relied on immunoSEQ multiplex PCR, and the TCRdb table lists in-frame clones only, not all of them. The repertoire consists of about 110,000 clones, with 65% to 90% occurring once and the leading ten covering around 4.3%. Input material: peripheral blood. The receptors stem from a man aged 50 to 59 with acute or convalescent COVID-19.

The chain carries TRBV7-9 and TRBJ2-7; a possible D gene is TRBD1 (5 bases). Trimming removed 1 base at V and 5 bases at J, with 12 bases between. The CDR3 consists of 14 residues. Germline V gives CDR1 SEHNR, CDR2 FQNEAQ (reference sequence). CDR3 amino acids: CASSLEIRVHEQYF. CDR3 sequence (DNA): TGTGCCAGCAGCTTAGAAATCAGGGTCCACGAGCAGTACTTC.

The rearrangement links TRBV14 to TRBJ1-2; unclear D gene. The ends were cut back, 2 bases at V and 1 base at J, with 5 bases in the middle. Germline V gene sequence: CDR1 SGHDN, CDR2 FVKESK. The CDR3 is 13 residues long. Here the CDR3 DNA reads TGTGCCAGCAGCCAAACACGTAACTATGGCTACACCTTC. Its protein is CASSQTRNYGYTF. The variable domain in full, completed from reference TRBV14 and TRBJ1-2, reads EAGVTQFPSHSVIEKGQTVTLRCDPISGHDNLYWYRRVMGKEIKFLLHFVKESKQDESGMPNNRFLAERTGGTYSTLKVQPAELEDSGVYFCASSQTRNYGYTFGSGTRLTVV.

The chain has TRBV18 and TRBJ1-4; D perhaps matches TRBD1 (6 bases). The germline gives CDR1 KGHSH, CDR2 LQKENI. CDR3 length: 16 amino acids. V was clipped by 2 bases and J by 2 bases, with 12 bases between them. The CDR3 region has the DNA TGTGCCAGCTCACCATGGGGGCGCGATACTAATGAAAAACTGTTTTTT. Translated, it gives CASSPWGRDTNEKLFF.

The CDR3 DNA reads as TGTGCCAGCAGCTTAAAAAGCGGGAGGAACACCGGGGAGCTGTTTTTT. It encodes CASSLKSGRNTGELFF. The chain couples TRBV7-2 to TRBJ2-2; 8 bases fit TRBD2. The V and J ends lost 2 bases and 1 base, in that order; junction bases with no gene match: 3. The CDR3 contains 16 residues. Germline assignment: CDR1 SGHTA and CDR2 FQGNSA.

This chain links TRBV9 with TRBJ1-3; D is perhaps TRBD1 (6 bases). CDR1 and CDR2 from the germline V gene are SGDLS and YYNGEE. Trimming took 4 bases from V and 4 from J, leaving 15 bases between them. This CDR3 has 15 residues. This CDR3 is CASSPAGTPGNTIYF. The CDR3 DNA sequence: TGTGCCAGCAGCCCAGCCGGGACACCAGGAAACACCATATATTTT.

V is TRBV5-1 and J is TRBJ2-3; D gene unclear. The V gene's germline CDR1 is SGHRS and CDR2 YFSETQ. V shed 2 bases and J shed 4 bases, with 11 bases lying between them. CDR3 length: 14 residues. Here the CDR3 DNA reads TGCGCCAGCAGCTTAGCGAATGAGGCAGATACGCAGTATTTT. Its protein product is CASSLANEADTQYF.

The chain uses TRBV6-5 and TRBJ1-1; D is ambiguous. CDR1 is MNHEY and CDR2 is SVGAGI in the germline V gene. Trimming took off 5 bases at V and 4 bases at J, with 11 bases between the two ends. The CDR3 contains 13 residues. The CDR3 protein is CASSLTEGTEAFF. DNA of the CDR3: TGTGCCAGCAGTCTGACGGAGGGCACTGAAGCTTTCTTT.

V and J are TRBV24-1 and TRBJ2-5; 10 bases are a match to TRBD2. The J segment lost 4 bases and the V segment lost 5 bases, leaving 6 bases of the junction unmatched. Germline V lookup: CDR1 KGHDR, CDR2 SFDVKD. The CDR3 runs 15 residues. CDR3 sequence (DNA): TGTGCCACCAGTGTGGTGTTAGCGGGAGGAGAGACCCAGTACTTC. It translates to CATSVVLAGGETQYF.

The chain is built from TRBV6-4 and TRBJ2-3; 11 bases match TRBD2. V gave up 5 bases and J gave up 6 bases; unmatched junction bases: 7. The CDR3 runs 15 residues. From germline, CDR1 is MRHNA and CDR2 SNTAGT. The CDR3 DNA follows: TGTGCCAGCAGTAGACTAGCGGGGACTGCGGATACGCAGTATTTT. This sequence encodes CASSRLAGTADTQYF.

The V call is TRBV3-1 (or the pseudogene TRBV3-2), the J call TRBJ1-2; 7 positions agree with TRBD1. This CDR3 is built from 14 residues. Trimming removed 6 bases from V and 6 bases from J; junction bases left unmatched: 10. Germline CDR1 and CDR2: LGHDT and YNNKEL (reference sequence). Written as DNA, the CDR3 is TGTGCCAGCAGACAACAGGGGCCCTGGGATGGCTACACCTTC. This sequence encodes CASRQQGPWDGYTF.

The DNA of the CDR3 is TGTGCCATCAGGCTAGCGGGGGGTGGCGAGCAGTACTTC. It translates to CAIRLAGGGEQYF. The rearrangement joins TRBV10-3 to TRBJ2-7; 11 positions match TRBD2. Unmatched junction bases numbered 4, after V lost 6 bases and J lost 6 bases. CDR1 and CDR2 from the germline V gene are ENHRY and SYGVKD. CDR3 length: 13 amino acids.

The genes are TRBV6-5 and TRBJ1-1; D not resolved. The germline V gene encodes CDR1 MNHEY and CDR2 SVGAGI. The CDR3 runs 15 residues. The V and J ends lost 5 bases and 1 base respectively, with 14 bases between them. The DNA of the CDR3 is TGTGCCAGCAGTACTCTTGGGAGTTCGAACACTGAAGCTTTCTTT. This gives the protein CASSTLGSSNTEAFF.

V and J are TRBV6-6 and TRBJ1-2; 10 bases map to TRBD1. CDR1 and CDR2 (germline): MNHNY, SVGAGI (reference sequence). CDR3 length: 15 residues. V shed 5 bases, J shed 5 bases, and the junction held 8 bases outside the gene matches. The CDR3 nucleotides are TGTGCCAGCAGTGGCGGGACAGGGGAAGGGTATGGCTACACCTTC. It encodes CASSGGTGEGYGYTF.

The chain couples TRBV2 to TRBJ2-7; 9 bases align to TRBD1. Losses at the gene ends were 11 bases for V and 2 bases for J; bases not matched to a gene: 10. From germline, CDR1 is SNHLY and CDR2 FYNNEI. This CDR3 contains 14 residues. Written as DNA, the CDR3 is TGTGCCTCGCTTCCAGGACAGGGGACCTACGAGCAGTACTTC. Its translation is CASLPGQGTYEQYF. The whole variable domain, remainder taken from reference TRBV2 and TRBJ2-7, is EPEVTQTPSHQVTQMGQEVILRCVPISNHLYFYWYRQILGQKVEFLVSFYNNEISEKSEIFDDQFSVERPDGSNFTLKIRSTKLEDSAMYFCASLPGQGTYEQYFGPGTRLTVT.

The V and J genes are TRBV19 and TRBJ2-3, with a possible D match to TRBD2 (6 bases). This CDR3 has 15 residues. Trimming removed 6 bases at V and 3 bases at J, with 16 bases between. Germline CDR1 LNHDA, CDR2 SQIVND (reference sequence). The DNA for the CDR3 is TGTGCCAGTAGCCCCGGGCGGGGCGGGACAGATACGCAGTATTTT. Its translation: CASSPGRGGTDTQYF.

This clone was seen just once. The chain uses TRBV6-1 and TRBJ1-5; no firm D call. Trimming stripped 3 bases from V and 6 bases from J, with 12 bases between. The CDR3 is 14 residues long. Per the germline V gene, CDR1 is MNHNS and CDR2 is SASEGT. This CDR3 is CASSDAFRGQPQHF. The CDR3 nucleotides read TGTGCCAGCAGTGATGCCTTTCGGGGTCAGCCCCAGCATTTT.

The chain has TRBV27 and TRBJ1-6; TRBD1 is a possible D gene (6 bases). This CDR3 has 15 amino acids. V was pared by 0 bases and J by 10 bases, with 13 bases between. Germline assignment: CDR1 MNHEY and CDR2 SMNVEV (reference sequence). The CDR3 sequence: CASSLSGNRGSPLHF. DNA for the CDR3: TGTGCCAGCAGTTTATCAGGGAATAGGGGGTCACCCCTCCACTTT.

The CDR3 loop is CASVLEAYYNEQFF. CDR3 coding DNA: TGTGCCAGCGTGTTGGAGGCCTACTACAATGAGCAGTTCTTC. This chain uses TRBV2 with TRBJ2-1, with D perhaps matching TRBD2 (5 bases). In germline, CDR1 is SNHLY, CDR2 FYNNEI. The V end was cut by 8 bases, the J end by 3 bases, with 14 bases between. CDR3 length equals 14 residues. The entire variable domain, with the rest obtained from reference TRBV2 and TRBJ2-1, is as follows: EPEVTQTPSHQVTQMGQEVILRCVPISNHLYFYWYRQILGQKVEFLVSFYNNEISEKSEIFDDQFSVERPDGSNFTLKIRSTKLEDSAMYFCASVLEAYYNEQFFGPGTRLTVL.